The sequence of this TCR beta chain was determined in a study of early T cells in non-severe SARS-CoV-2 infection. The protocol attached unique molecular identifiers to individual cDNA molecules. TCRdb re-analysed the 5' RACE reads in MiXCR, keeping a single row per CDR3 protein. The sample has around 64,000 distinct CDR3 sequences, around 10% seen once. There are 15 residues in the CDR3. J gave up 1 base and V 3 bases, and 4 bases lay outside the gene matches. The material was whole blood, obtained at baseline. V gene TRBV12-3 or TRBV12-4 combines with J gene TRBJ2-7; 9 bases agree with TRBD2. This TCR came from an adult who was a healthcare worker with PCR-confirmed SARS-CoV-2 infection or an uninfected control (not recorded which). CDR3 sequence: CASSFRGLASYEQYF. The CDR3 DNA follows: TGTGCCAGCAGTTTTCGTGGACTAGCGTCCTACGAGCAGTACTTC.